The 26 T cell receptor beta chains below all came from one sample that was sequenced in a study of T cell responses to AZD1222 COVID-19 vaccine. Libraries were prepared by immunoSEQ multiplex PCR; TCRdb keeps only in-frame clonotypes and omits some of them. The sample has 100,000 to 150,000 clones, about 93% seen once. The material was peripheral blood, obtained on day 0 of AZD1222 vaccination. These receptors all come from an adult in good health.

The gene calls are TRBV11-2 and TRBJ2-1; 9 nucleotides match TRBD2. In germline, CDR1 is SGHAT, CDR2 FQNNGV. The CDR3 loop spans 14 amino acids. With V trimmed by 5 bases and J by 9 bases, 8 bases remained unmatched. The CDR3 bases are TGTGCCAGCAGCCAATTAGCGGGAGTGGGTGAGCAGTTCTTC. Protein: CASSQLAGVGEQFF.

This sequence joins TRBV11-2 and TRBJ2-5; 7 bases agree with TRBD1. This CDR3 has 15 residues. Trimming took 0 bases from V and 5 from J; bases not matched to a gene: 6. The germline gives CDR1 SGHAT, CDR2 FQNNGV. CDR3 region: CASSLEGGAEETQYF. DNA for the CDR3: TGTGCCAGCAGCTTAGAAGGGGGCGCTGAGGAGACCCAGTACTTC.

This clone showed up just once. The chain carries TRBV6-5 and TRBJ1-1; no clear D gene. The CDR3 is 13 residues long. The germline V and J ends were trimmed by 4 bases and 3 bases, with 9 bases remaining between them. CDR1 is MNHEY, CDR2 SVGAGI, per germline. CDR3 region: CASSSGIYTEAFF. The CDR3 DNA reads TGTGCCAGCAGTTCCGGGATATACACTGAAGCTTTCTTT.

The chain has TRBV9 and TRBJ2-3; the D gene could be TRBD1 or TRBD2 (6 bases each). There are 15 residues in the CDR3. Germline values: CDR1 SGDLS, CDR2 YYNGEE. The ends were cut back, 2 bases at V and 2 bases at J, with 12 bases in the middle. The CDR3 DNA sequence: TGTGCCAGCAGCGTCGGGGGCCGGACCACAGATACGCAGTATTTT. It translates to CASSVGGRTTDTQYF.

This chain connects TRBV3-1 (or the pseudogene TRBV3-2) to TRBJ2-7; 11 bases line up with TRBD2. V trimming: 3 bases; J trimming: 7 bases; junction bases outside the gene matches: 5. The germline V gene encodes CDR1 LGHDT and CDR2 YNNKEL (reference sequence). This CDR3 is 14 amino acids long. CDR3 region: CASSQLAGGGEQYF. The CDR3 nucleotides are TGTGCCAGCAGCCAGCTAGCGGGAGGAGGGGAGCAGTACTTC.

V gene TRBV5-1 combines with J gene TRBJ1-1; the D gene is possibly TRBD1 (5 bases). Germline CDR1 reads SGHRS; CDR2 reads YFSETQ. The CDR3 runs to 20 residues. V was pared by 3 bases and J by 0 bases, with 27 bases between. The CDR3 region is CASSSRLASGTLGVNTEAFF. In nucleotides, the CDR3 is TGCGCCAGCAGCTCGAGACTGGCCAGCGGGACCCTAGGAGTGAACACTGAAGCTTTCTTT.

The chain carries TRBV10-3 and TRBJ2-1; 8 nucleotides align to TRBD2. J gave up 4 bases and V 10 bases, and 12 bases lay outside the gene matches. The CDR3 consists of 15 residues. CDR1 and CDR2 from the germline V gene are ENHRY and SYGVKD. In nucleotides, the CDR3 is TGTGCCACCATCGAGGCGGGGGGAACTTACAATGAGCAGTTCTTC. Translation gives CATIEAGGTYNEQFF.

This clone was picked up a small number of times. The genes are TRBV4-1 and TRBJ1-5; the match to TRBD1 covers 8 bases. The CDR3 has 18 amino acids. V shed 4 bases, J shed 0 bases, and the junction held 11 bases outside the gene matches. In germline, CDR1 is MGHRA, CDR2 YSYEKL. CDR3 loop: CASSPSQGADYSNQPQHF. CDR3 nucleotides: TGCGCCAGCAGCCCATCCCAGGGGGCTGACTATAGCAATCAGCCCCAGCATTTT.

The chain has TRBV4-1 and TRBJ1-6; no reliable D call. V lost 4 bases, J lost 7 bases, and 20 bases lay in between. Germline V gene sequence: CDR1 MGHRA, CDR2 YSYEKL. There are 17 residues in the CDR3. CDR3 protein: CASSRLSSDGRNSPLHF. The CDR3 nucleotides read TGCGCCAGCAGCCGCCTATCGTCGGACGGCAGGAATTCACCCCTCCACTTT.

V is TRBV7-3 and J is TRBJ2-6; D might be TRBD2 (6 bases). This CDR3 contains 17 residues. With 5 bases removed from V and 4 bases from J, the gap between germline ends came to 18 bases. CDR1 is SGHTA and CDR2 is FQGTGA in the germline V gene. The CDR3 here is CASSPGRRASGANVLTF. CDR3 DNA: TGTGCCAGCAGCCCCGGCCGGAGGGCCTCGGGGGCCAACGTCCTGACTTTC. Looking up the rest from reference TRBV7-3 and TRBJ2-6 gives the full variable domain: GAGVSQTPSNKVTEKGKYVELRCDPISGHTALYWYRQSLGQGPEFLIYFQGTGAADDSGLPNDRFFAVRPEGSVSTLKIQRTERGDSAVYLCASSPGRRASGANVLTFGAGSRLTVL.

The gene calls are TRBV28 and TRBJ2-7; D is perhaps TRBD2 (6 bases). Trimming cost V 2 bases and J 6 bases, with 8 bases left between them. The CDR3 is made up of 12 amino acids. Germline CDR1 and CDR2: MDHEN and SYDVKM. CDR3 loop: CASSLAEGEQYF. The CDR3 DNA sequence: TGTGCCAGCAGTTTAGCGGAGGGCGAGCAGTACTTC.

The chain links TRBV19 to TRBJ2-3, with 8 nucleotides matching TRBD1. CDR3 length equals 15 residues. V trimming: 1 base; J trimming: 0 bases; junction bases outside the gene matches: 0. CDR1 LNHDA and CDR2 SQIVND come from the germline V gene (reference sequence). CDR3 loop: CASSIGTGSTDTQYF. CDR3 in DNA: TGTGCCAGTAGTATAGGGACAGGGAGCACAGATACGCAGTATTTT.

The V and J genes are TRBV19 and TRBJ1-2, with D possibly matching TRBD1 (6 bases). This CDR3 has 15 residues. The germline V gene encodes CDR1 LNHDA and CDR2 SQIVND (reference sequence). V was shortened by 4 bases and J by 2 bases, with 14 bases between the two germline ends. CDR3 region: CASSRDTDHNYGYTF. The CDR3 region has the DNA TGTGCCAGTAGTAGGGACACGGACCACAACTATGGCTACACCTTC.

The chain employs TRBV19 and TRBJ1-1; 8 nucleotides align to TRBD1. With 6 bases clipped from V and 1 base from J, the junction kept 10 bases outside the gene matches. The CDR3 sequence is 16 residues long. CDR1 and CDR2 from the germline V gene are LNHDA and SQIVND (reference sequence). CDR3 DNA sequence: TGTGCCAGTAGCGTCCAGGGGGCGGTGGGGAACACTGAAGCTTTCTTT. Translated, it gives CASSVQGAVGNTEAFF.

The table lists this clone with a count of one. This rearrangement joins TRBV28 to TRBJ1-4; D is undetermined. The germline V gene has CDR1 MDHEN and CDR2 SYDVKM. CDR3 length equals 14 residues. Deletions cut 4 bases from V and 6 bases from J, with 12 bases between. In nucleotides, the CDR3 is TGTGCCAGCAGTTCGCCCGGCAACCATGAAAAACTGTTTTTT. Protein sequence: CASSSPGNHEKLFF.

V usage is TRBV7-8 and J usage is TRBJ2-1, with D uncertain. Trimming cost V 5 bases and J 4 bases, with 3 bases left between them. The CDR3 totals 11 residues. Germline-derived CDR1 and CDR2 are SGHVS and FQNEAQ. This chain's CDR3 is CASSHYNEQFF. As DNA, the CDR3 is TGTGCCAGCAGCCATTACAATGAGCAGTTCTTC.

The chain links TRBV10-3 to TRBJ2-2; 9 bases match TRBD2. The CDR3 is made up of 20 amino acids. The V gene's germline CDR1 is ENHRY and CDR2 SYGVKD. The V gene end was trimmed by 0 bases and the J gene end by 0 bases; junction bases not matched to a gene: 11. As DNA, the CDR3 is TGTGCCATCAGTGAGTCAAGGGCTAGCGGGACTTCTTCGAACACCGGGGAGCTGTTTTTT. Translation: CAISESRASGTSSNTGELFF.

The V call is TRBV2, the J call TRBJ1-5, with 7 positions matching TRBD1. Germline lookup yields CDR1 SNHLY and CDR2 FYNNEI. Germline trimming cut 7 bases from V and 5 bases from J; bases unmatched to any gene: 8. This CDR3 has 14 residues. The CDR3 DNA follows: TGTGCCAGCACTATACAGGGGAGGGATCAGCCCCAGCATTTT. Its translation: CASTIQGRDQPQHF.

The chain is built from TRBV7-2 and TRBJ2-1; D is perhaps TRBD2 (6 bases). CDR3 length equals 13 residues. Germline V gene lookup returns CDR1 SGHTA and CDR2 FQGNSA. V was clipped by 8 bases and J by 4 bases, with 12 bases between them. The CDR3 DNA reads as TGTGCCAGCCAGCCTAGCGCGTACAATGAGCAGTTCTTC. It codes for CASQPSAYNEQFF.

The chain combines TRBV7-3 with TRBJ2-1; D remains ambiguous. CDR3 length: 15 amino acids. CDR1 SGHTA and CDR2 FQGTGA come from the germline V gene. Deletions cut 4 bases from V and 4 bases from J, with 14 bases between. The CDR3 DNA reads TGTGCCAGCAGCTCTGGCCAGGTCCCTTACAATGAGCAGTTCTTC. It encodes CASSSGQVPYNEQFF.

This rearrangement joins TRBV20-1 to TRBJ2-3; no definite D call. Trimming stripped 4 bases from V and 2 bases from J, with 4 bases between. Germline V CDR1 and CDR2: DFQATT, SNEGSKA (reference sequence). This CDR3 spans 11 amino acids. CDR3 coding DNA: TGCAGTGCTACGAACACAGATACGCAGTATTTT. Amino acids: CSATNTDTQYF.

The CDR3, as DNA: TGTGCCAGCAGCCCCACAGGGGACGATGGCTACACCTTC. Amino acid sequence: CASSPTGDDGYTF. This chain joins TRBV7-3 and TRBJ1-2, with 7 bases fitting TRBD1. CDR1 is SGHTA and CDR2 is FQGTGA in the germline V gene. This CDR3 comprises 13 residues. With 5 bases clipped from V and 6 bases from J, the junction kept 6 bases outside the gene matches.

The rearrangement uses TRBV28 and TRBJ1-4; the D gene is possibly TRBD1 (5 bases). Per germline, CDR1 MDHEN and CDR2 SYDVKM. The CDR3 consists of 15 residues. V was shortened by 0 bases and J by 8 bases, with 13 bases between the two germline ends. The CDR3 DNA is TGTGCCAGCAGTTTATGGAGCAGGGTGGGGGAAAAACTGTTTTTT. This translates into CASSLWSRVGEKLFF.

The CDR3 DNA follows: TGTGCCAGCAGCGTAGGATCCAAGCCTGAAGCTTTCTTT. Its translation is CASSVGSKPEAFF. The rearrangement joins TRBV9 to TRBJ1-1; D is unresolved. V lost 0 bases, J lost 6 bases, and 9 bases lay in between. Germline CDR1 SGDLS, CDR2 YYNGEE. The CDR3 is made up of 13 amino acids.

The rearrangement links TRBV7-6 to TRBJ2-3, with 15 positions matching TRBD2. The CDR3 consists of 19 residues. Germline trimming cut 3 bases from V and 0 bases from J; bases unmatched to any gene: 7. CDR1 is SGHVS, CDR2 FNYEAQ, per germline. The CDR3 loop is CASSLERTSGGASTDTQYF. The CDR3 DNA follows: TGTGCCAGCAGCTTGGAAAGGACTAGCGGGGGGGCTAGCACAGATACGCAGTATTTT.

Only a few counts were recorded for this clone. The chain carries TRBV10-3 and TRBJ2-7; TRBD2 agrees at 7 bases. The germline CDR1 and CDR2 sequences are ENHRY and SYGVKD. This CDR3 contains 16 residues. Trimming took 2 bases from V and 4 from J; bases not matched to a gene: 11. The CDR3 coding sequence is TGTGCCATCAGTGAGAACGTAAGGGACGGGAGGTACGAGCAGTACTTC. Translating gives CAISENVRDGRYEQYF.